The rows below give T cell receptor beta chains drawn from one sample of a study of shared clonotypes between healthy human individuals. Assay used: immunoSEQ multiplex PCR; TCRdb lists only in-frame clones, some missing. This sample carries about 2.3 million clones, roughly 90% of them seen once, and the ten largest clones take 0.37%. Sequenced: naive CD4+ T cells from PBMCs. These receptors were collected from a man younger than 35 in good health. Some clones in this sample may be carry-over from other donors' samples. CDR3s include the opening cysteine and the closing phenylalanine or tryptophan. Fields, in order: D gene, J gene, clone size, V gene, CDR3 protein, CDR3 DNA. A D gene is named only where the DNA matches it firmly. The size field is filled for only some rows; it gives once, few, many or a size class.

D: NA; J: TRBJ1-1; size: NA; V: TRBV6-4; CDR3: CASRPILEVRTEAFF; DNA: TGTGCCAGCAGACCCATCTTGGAGGTTCGCACTGAAGCTTTCTTT
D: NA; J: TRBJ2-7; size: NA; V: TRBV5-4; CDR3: CASSLLIGNYEQYF; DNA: TGTGCCAGCAGCTTGCTCATCGGGAACTACGAGCAGTACTTC
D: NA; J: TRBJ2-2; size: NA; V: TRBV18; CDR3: CASSPQIGQGHTGELFF; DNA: TGTGCCAGCTCACCACAGATCGGCCAGGGGCACACCGGGGAGCTGTTTTTT
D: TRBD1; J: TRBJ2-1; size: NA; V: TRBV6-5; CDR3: CASSYGGTGGYNEQFF; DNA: TGTGCCAGCAGTTACGGCGGGACAGGGGGATACAATGAGCAGTTCTTC
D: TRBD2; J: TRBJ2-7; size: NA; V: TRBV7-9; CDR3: CASSLWASGGNYEQYF; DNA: TGTGCCAGCAGCTTGTGGGCTAGCGGGGGGAATTACGAGCAGTACTTC
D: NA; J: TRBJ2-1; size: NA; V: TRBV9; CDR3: CASSVGVNEQFF; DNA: TGTGCCAGCAGCGTAGGCGTCAATGAGCAGTTCTTC
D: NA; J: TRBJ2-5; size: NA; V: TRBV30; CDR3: CAWSGRGRGEQYF; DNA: TGTGCCTGGAGTGGAAGGGGTAGAGGGGAGCAGTACTTC
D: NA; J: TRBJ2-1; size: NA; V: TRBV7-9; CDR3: CASSSTISWYNEQFF; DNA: TGTGCCAGCAGCTCCACGATTAGTTGGTACAATGAGCAGTTCTTC
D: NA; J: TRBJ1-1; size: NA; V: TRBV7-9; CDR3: CASSLGAAMNTEAFF; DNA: TGTGCCAGCAGCTTAGGGGCAGCCATGAACACTGAAGCTTTCTTT
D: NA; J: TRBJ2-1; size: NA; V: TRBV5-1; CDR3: CASSPRGGNNEQFF; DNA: TGCGCCAGCAGCCCGAGGGGGGGAAACAATGAGCAGTTCTTC
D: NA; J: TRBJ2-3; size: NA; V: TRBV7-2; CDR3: CASSFSSTDTQYF; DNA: TGTGCCAGCAGCTTCTCTAGCACAGATACGCAGTATTTT
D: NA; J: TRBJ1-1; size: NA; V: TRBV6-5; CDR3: CASSYTGNTEAFF; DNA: TGTGCCAGCAGTTACACAGGGAACACTGAAGCTTTCTTT
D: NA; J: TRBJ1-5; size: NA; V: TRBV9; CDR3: CASSTNSNQPQHF; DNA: TGTGCCAGCAGCACTAATAGCAATCAGCCCCAGCATTTT
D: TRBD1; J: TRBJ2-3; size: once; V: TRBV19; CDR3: CASNDRGKFSTDTQYF; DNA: TGTGCCAGCAACGACAGGGGAAAATTTAGCACAGATACGCAGTATTTT
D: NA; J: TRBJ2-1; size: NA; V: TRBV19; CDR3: CASSEGRVNPGLPDNEQFF; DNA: TGTGCCAGTAGTGAGGGCAGGGTGAACCCGGGGCTACCCGACAATGAGCAGTTCTTC
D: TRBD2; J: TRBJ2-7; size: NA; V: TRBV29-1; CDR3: CSVSGLAASYEQYF; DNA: TGCAGCGTTTCGGGACTAGCGGCCAGCTACGAGCAGTACTTC
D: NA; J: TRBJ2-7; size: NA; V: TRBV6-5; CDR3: CASSYTSKDSFEQYF; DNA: TGTGCCAGCAGTTACACATCAAAGGACAGCTTCGAGCAGTACTTC
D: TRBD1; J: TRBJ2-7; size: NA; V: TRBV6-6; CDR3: CASKDRDFYEQYF; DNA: TGTGCCAGCAAGGACAGGGATTTCTACGAGCAGTACTTC
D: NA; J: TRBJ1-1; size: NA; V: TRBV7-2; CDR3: CASTREMNTEAFF; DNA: TGTGCCAGCACACGGGAAATGAACACTGAAGCTTTCTTT
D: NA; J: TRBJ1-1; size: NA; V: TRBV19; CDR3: CASSKGPSVLNTEAFF; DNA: TGTGCCAGTAGTAAGGGACCGTCTGTTCTGAACACTGAAGCTTTCTTT
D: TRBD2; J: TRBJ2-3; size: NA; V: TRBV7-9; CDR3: CASSFKLATDTQYF; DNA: TGTGCCAGCAGCTTTAAACTAGCGACAGATACGCAGTATTTT
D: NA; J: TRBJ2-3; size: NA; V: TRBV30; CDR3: CAWIRDSTDTQYF; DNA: TGTGCCTGGATCCGGGACAGCACAGATACGCAGTATTTT
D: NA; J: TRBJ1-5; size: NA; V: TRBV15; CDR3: CATSREAGNNQPQHF; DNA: TGTGCCACCAGCAGAGAGGCGGGTAACAATCAGCCCCAGCATTTT
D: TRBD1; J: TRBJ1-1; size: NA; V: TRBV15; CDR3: CAAGQMNTEAFF; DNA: TGTGCGGCGGGACAGATGAACACTGAAGCTTTCTTT
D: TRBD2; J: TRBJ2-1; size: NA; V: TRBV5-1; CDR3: CASRSQGLAGDEQFF; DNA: TGCGCCAGCAGGTCCCAGGGACTAGCGGGAGATGAGCAGTTCTTC
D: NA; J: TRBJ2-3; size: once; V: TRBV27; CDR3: CASSFSSTESTDTQYF; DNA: TGTGCCAGCAGTTTCTCTAGCACAGAAAGCACAGATACGCAGTATTTT
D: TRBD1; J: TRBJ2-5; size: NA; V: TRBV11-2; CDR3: CASSPRDRVGETQYF; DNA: TGTGCCAGCAGCCCCAGGGACAGGGTTGGGGAGACCCAGTACTTC
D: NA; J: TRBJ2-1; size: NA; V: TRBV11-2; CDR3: CASLTWRGSEQFF; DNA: TGTGCCAGCCTAACTTGGAGGGGAAGTGAGCAGTTCTTC
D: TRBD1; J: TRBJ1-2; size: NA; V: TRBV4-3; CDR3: CASSQDTGGTYGYTF; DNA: TGCGCCAGCAGCCAAGATACAGGGGGCACGTACGGCTACACCTTC
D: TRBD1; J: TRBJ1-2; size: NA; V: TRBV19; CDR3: CASRDRGGSYTF; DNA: TGTGCCAGTCGGGACAGGGGAGGGAGCTACACCTTC
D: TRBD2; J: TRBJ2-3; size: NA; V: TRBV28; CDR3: CASSSPRLAGGTDTQYF; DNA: TGTGCCAGCAGTTCCCCGCGACTAGCGGGGGGCACAGATACGCAGTATTTT
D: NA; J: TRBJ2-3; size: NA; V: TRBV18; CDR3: CASSQPGDTQYF; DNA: TGTGCCAGCTCCCAACCCGGGGATACGCAGTATTTT
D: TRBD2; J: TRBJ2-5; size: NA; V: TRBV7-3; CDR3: CASSLLPGRAQETQYF; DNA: TGTGCCAGCAGCTTACTTCCAGGGAGGGCCCAAGAGACCCAGTACTTC
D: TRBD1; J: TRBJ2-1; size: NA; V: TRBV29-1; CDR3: CSVGGQYNEQFF; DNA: TGCAGCGTTGGGGGACAGTACAATGAGCAGTTCTTC
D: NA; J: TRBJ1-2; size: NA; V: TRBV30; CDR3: CAWSDSGEHTF; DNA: TGTGCCTGGAGCGATTCCGGGGAACACACCTTC
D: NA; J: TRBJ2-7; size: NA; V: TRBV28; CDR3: CASSFTSFPYEQYF; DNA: TGTGCCAGCAGTTTCACCAGCTTCCCCTACGAGCAGTACTTC
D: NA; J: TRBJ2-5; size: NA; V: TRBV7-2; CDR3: CASSLERAVGETQYF; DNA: TGTGCCAGCAGCTTAGAGCGGGCTGTGGGAGAGACCCAGTACTTC
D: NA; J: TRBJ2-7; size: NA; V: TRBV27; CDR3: CASSPRGTRSYEQYF; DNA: TGTGCCAGCAGTCCCCGGGGGACCAGGTCCTACGAGCAGTACTTC
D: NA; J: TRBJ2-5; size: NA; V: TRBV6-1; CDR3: CASSDWATGTQYF; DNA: TGTGCCAGCAGTGACTGGGCGACGGGGACCCAGTACTTC
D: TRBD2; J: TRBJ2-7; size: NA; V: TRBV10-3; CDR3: CAIGPSGTYYEQYF; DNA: TGTGCCATCGGCCCTAGCGGGACCTACTACGAGCAGTACTTC
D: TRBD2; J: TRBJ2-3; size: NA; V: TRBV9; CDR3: CASSVAASGRSDTQYF; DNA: TGTGCCAGCAGCGTAGCGGCTAGCGGGAGGTCAGATACGCAGTATTTT